Listed here are 30 T cell receptor beta chains from one sample, sequenced in a study of T cells in Graves' hyperthyroidism and ophthalmopathy. The source material, RNA transcripts, was used to amplify TCR beta CDR3 regions. Initially, a first-round RT-PCR of the TCR CDR3 employed the HTBI primer set. One entry per CDR3 protein results from TCRdb running MiXCR on the multiplex PCR reads. The sample holds hundreds of thousands of distinct CDR3 sequences, 22% seen once. Sequenced material: blood. The origin of the receptors is a man aged 25 to 40 with Graves' ophthalmopathy.

The chain recombines TRBV28 with TRBJ2-1; D possibly corresponds to TRBD2 (5 bases). Germline CDR1 MDHEN, CDR2 SYDVKM. The CDR3 runs to 15 residues. V gave up 5 bases and J gave up 4 bases, with 15 bases separating them. The CDR3 coding sequence is TGTGCCAGCAGTCCCCCCCGGGGAGTTTACAATGAGCAGTTCTTC. Encoded protein: CASSPPRGVYNEQFF.

This clonotype was recorded many times. The V call is TRBV30, the J call TRBJ2-1, with a weak D call TRBD2 (5 bases). Germline values: CDR1 GTSNPN, CDR2 SVGIG (reference sequence). The CDR3 extends over 12 amino acids. V dropped 4 bases and J dropped 5 bases, with 9 bases sitting between them. CDR3: CAWMSRDNEQFF. Written as DNA, the CDR3 is TGTGCCTGGATGTCGAGGGACAATGAGCAGTTCTTC.

As for this clonotype: A much bigger clone sits one base away, suggesting this may be a read error. The rearrangement joins TRBV20-1 to TRBJ2-7, with TRBD2 matching 8 bases. This CDR3 has 15 amino acids. Germline V lookup: CDR1 DFQATT, CDR2 SNEGSKA (reference sequence). The CDR3, as DNA: TGCAGTGCTAGAGATCTGAGCGGGAGCTCCTACGAGCAGCACTTC. Residues: CSARDLSGSSYEQHF.

This clonotype was observed a few times. This chain uses TRBV27 with TRBJ2-3, with TRBD2 matching 13 bases. V shed 4 bases and J 8 bases; nucleotides not matched to a gene: 9. There are 16 residues in the CDR3. Germline values: CDR1 MNHEY, CDR2 SMNVEV (reference sequence). CDR3 DNA: TGTGCCAGCAGTTCACAACCGGGACTAGCGGGAATTACGCAGTATTTT. Encoded protein: CASSSQPGLAGITQYF.

The chain joins TRBV29-1 to TRBJ2-5; D gene uncertain. Between the trimmed V and J ends, which lost 8 bases and 7 bases, there was a span of 11 bases. This CDR3 is built from 10 residues. In germline, CDR1 is SQVTM, CDR2 ANQGSEA. The CDR3 is CSSPPGTQYF. The CDR3 region has the DNA TGCAGCTCCCCCCCGGGGACCCAGTACTTC. The full variable domain, rest sourced from reference TRBV29-1 and TRBJ2-5, is SAVISQKPSRDICQRGTSLTIQCQVDSQVTMMFWYRQQPGQSLTLIATANQGSEATYESGFVIDKFPISRPNLTFSTLTVSNMSPEDSSIYLCSSPPGTQYFGPGTRLLVL.

This chain joins TRBV28 and TRBJ2-2; 7 nucleotides line up with TRBD2. The junction had 9 bases not matched to a gene; V was cut back by 6 bases and J by 5 bases. The CDR3 is 15 amino acids. Per germline, CDR1 MDHEN and CDR2 SYDVKM. This CDR3 is CASSISGTATGELFF. In nucleotides, the CDR3 is TGTGCCAGCAGCATAAGCGGGACTGCGACCGGGGAGCTGTTTTTT.

The table lists this clonotype with a few counts. The rearrangement links TRBV28 to TRBJ2-1, with 7 positions matching TRBD2. J lost 5 bases, V lost 2 bases, and 9 bases had no gene match. Germline V lookup: CDR1 MDHEN, CDR2 SYDVKM. This CDR3 has 16 amino acids. CDR3 in amino acids: CASSLLRRERDNEQFF. Written as DNA, the CDR3 is TGTGCCAGCAGTTTACTCAGGCGGGAGCGGGACAATGAGCAGTTCTTC.

This clonotype was observed at least ten times. The chain couples TRBV2 to TRBJ2-3; the D gene is possibly TRBD2 (6 bases). Trimming stripped 7 bases from V and 6 bases from J, with 20 bases between. Germline V gene sequence: CDR1 SNHLY, CDR2 FYNNEI. The CDR3 spans 15 residues. The chain's CDR3 is CASTPRRADSDTQYF. Here the CDR3 DNA reads TGTGCCAGCACCCCCAGGAGGGCCGATTCTGATACGCAGTATTTT.

At least ten counts were recorded for this clonotype. The chain recombines TRBV27 with TRBJ2-1, with D unclear. The CDR3 consists of 14 residues. Germline V CDR1 and CDR2: MNHEY, SMNVEV (reference sequence). Between the trimmed V and J ends, which lost 8 bases and 2 bases, there was a span of 13 bases. The CDR3 DNA follows: TGTGCCAGCCGCCCTCGTCGGGCCTACAATGAGCAGTTCTTC. Residues: CASRPRRAYNEQFF.

This clonotype has at least ten counts. V is TRBV20-1 and J is TRBJ2-7; 14 positions match TRBD2. Losses at the gene ends were 6 bases for V and 6 bases for J; bases not matched to a gene: 7. The CDR3 runs 14 residues. Germline V gene data show CDR1 as DFQATT and CDR2 as SNEGSKA (reference sequence). The DNA for the CDR3 is TGCAGTGCCCCGGGACTAGCGGGAGTAACCGAGCAGTACTTC. Translated, it gives CSAPGLAGVTEQYF.

The V and J genes are TRBV12-3 or TRBV12-4 and TRBJ2-1; D is ambiguous. This CDR3 has 11 amino acids. The ends were cut back, 4 bases at V and 10 bases at J, with 8 bases in the middle. DNA of the CDR3: TGTGCCAGCAGTTCCCTGACCGAGCAGTTCTTC. Translated, it gives CASSSLTEQFF.

This chain joins TRBV5-5 and TRBJ2-1, with TRBD2 matching over 9 bases. The CDR3 length is 16 residues. Germline assignment: CDR1 SGHKS and CDR2 YYEKEE (reference sequence). J was trimmed by 0 bases and V by 6 bases; bases with no gene match: 7. The CDR3 DNA is TGTGCCAGCACCCCCGTTAGCGGGAGCTCCTACAATGAGCAGTTCTTC. Protein: CASTPVSGSSYNEQFF.

This clonotype has just a few counts. The chain uses TRBV3-1 and TRBJ2-7; unclear D gene. Germline loops: CDR1 LGHDT, CDR2 YNNKEL (reference sequence). Trimming cost V 1 base and J 0 bases, with 13 bases left between them. The CDR3 has 16 residues. The CDR3 region is CASSQVWRTSSYEQYF. CDR3 bases: TGTGCCAGCAGCCAAGTCTGGCGGACCTCCTCCTACGAGCAGTACTTC.

This clonotype has a handful of counts. This sequence joins TRBV30 and TRBJ2-4; 9 positions match TRBD2. CDR3 length: 14 residues. The V gene's germline CDR1 is GTSNPN and CDR2 SVGIG (reference sequence). The junction had 9 bases not matched to a gene; V was cut back by 4 bases and J by 8 bases. This CDR3 is CAWTQAGGEDIQYF. DNA for the CDR3: TGTGCCTGGACCCAAGCGGGAGGAGAAGACATTCAGTACTTC.

The genes are TRBV27 and TRBJ2-5, with a weak D call TRBD1 (5 bases). Germline lookup yields CDR1 MNHEY and CDR2 SMNVEV (reference sequence). This CDR3 region has 13 residues. V shed 6 bases and J shed 2 bases, with 10 bases lying between them. DNA of the CDR3: TGTGCCAGCAGGTTGGCAGGGCAAGAGACCCAGTACTTC. Encoded protein: CASRLAGQETQYF.

The chain employs TRBV3-1 and TRBJ2-7, with TRBD2 identical over 8 bases. V lost 1 base to trimming and J lost 6 bases; unmatched junction nucleotides: 8. From germline, CDR1 is LGHDT and CDR2 YNNKEL (reference sequence). The CDR3 covers 15 residues. In DNA, the CDR3 is TGTGCCAGCAGCCAAGTCGCAGCGGGAGTCGGCGAGCAGTACTTC. The encoded protein is CASSQVAAGVGEQYF.

V gene TRBV6-1 combines with J gene TRBJ1-3, with D perhaps TRBD1 (6 bases). Trimming took off 1 base at V and 0 bases at J, with 13 bases between the two ends. The CDR3 spans 17 residues. Germline-derived CDR1 and CDR2 are MNHNS and SASEGT. The CDR3 DNA sequence: TGTGCCAGCAGTGAAGTTTTCAGGGGAGCCTCTGGAAACACCATATATTTT. This translates into CASSEVFRGASGNTIYF.

In this sample, this clonotype turned up a few times. This chain uses TRBV5-1 with TRBJ1-1, with a possible D match to TRBD1 (6 bases). V lost 3 bases to trimming and J lost 6 bases, with 27 bases between them. CDR3 length equals 18 residues. The germline CDR1 and CDR2 sequences are SGHRS and YFSETQ. The CDR3 sequence: CASSSFPPPHARGPEAFF. The CDR3 region has the DNA TGCGCCAGCAGCTCCTTTCCCCCCCCCCATGCCAGGGGACCTGAAGCTTTCTTT. The variable domain in full, with the rest retrieved from reference TRBV5-1 and TRBJ1-1, is KAGVTQTPRYLIKTRGQQVTLSCSPISGHRSVSWYQQTPGQGLQFLFEYFSETQRNKGNFPGRFSGRQFSNSRSEMNVSTLELGDSALYLCASSSFPPPHARGPEAFFGQGTRLTVV.

This clonotype was picked up a small number of times. The chain has TRBV20-1 and TRBJ2-7, with 8 bases lining up with TRBD1. V shed 6 bases and J 5 bases; nucleotides not matched to a gene: 3. The CDR3 spans 11 residues. CDR1 DFQATT and CDR2 SNEGSKA come from the germline V gene (reference sequence). DNA of the CDR3: TGCAGTGCGCAGGACAGGGACGAGCAGTACTTC. It specifies CSAQDRDEQYF.

This clonotype was recorded many times. The chain recombines TRBV5-1 with TRBJ1-1, with no clear D. Germline V gene data show CDR1 as SGHRS and CDR2 as YFSETQ. This CDR3 has 18 residues. Trimming removed 0 bases at V and 7 bases at J, with 25 bases between. CDR3 amino acids: CASSLEVDGNYRHVEAFF. As DNA, the CDR3 is TGCGCCAGCAGCTTGGAGGTGGACGGAAACTACCGACACGTTGAAGCTTTCTTT. Full variable domain (missing parts from reference TRBV5-1 and TRBJ1-1): KAGVTQTPRYLIKTRGQQVTLSCSPISGHRSVSWYQQTPGQGLQFLFEYFSETQRNKGNFPGRFSGRQFSNSRSEMNVSTLELGDSALYLCASSLEVDGNYRHVEAFFGQGTRLTVV.

The sample holds many counts of this clonotype. The CDR3 region is CASSRGEFYNSPLHF. CDR3 DNA: TGTGCCAGCAGCCGAGGGGAATTCTATAATTCACCCCTCCACTTT. This chain connects TRBV11-2 to TRBJ1-6, with D perhaps TRBD1 (5 bases). Trimming shortened V by 5 bases and J by 3 bases, and 11 bases separated the two germline ends. The CDR3 runs to 15 residues. Germline values: CDR1 SGHAT, CDR2 FQNNGV.

This chain's CDR3 is CASSFGQATLKETQYF. CDR3 nucleotide sequence: TGCGCCAGCAGCTTTGGTCAAGCGACTTTAAAAGAGACCCAGTACTTC. V gene TRBV5-1 combines with J gene TRBJ2-5, with unresolved D. Germline V gene data show CDR1 as SGHRS and CDR2 as YFSETQ. This CDR3 has 16 amino acids. Trimming left V 2 bases short and J 3 bases short, with 17 bases between.

This clonotype was seen a few times. This chain uses TRBV6-5 with TRBJ2-2; 9 nucleotides line up with TRBD2. Germline V gene lookup returns CDR1 MNHEY and CDR2 SVGAGI. V gave up 0 bases and J gave up 6 bases; unmatched junction bases: 8. CDR3 length: 17 amino acids. CDR3: CASSYSAAAGGAGELFF. CDR3 nucleotide sequence: TGTGCCAGCAGTTACTCGGCGGCAGCGGGAGGTGCCGGGGAGCTGTTTTTT.

This chain links TRBV15 with TRBJ2-4; 7 bases are a match to TRBD1. Trimming took 5 bases from V and 6 from J; bases not matched to a gene: 10. The CDR3 totals 15 residues. CDR1 and CDR2 from the germline V gene are LNHNV and YYDKDF (reference sequence). The CDR3: CATSGVTGTGNIQYF. The DNA of the CDR3 is TGTGCCACCAGCGGAGTGACAGGGACGGGAAACATTCAGTACTTC.

The V call is TRBV6-2 or TRBV6-3, the J call TRBJ1-2; TRBD1 might be the D (6 bases). Germline assignment: CDR1 MNHEY and CDR2 SVGEGT. The V end was cut by 5 bases, the J end by 2 bases, with 18 bases between. The CDR3 has 16 residues. CDR3 protein: CASSLLGGRVNYGYTF. The CDR3 nucleotides read TGTGCCAGCAGTCTCTTAGGGGGACGGGTAAACTATGGCTACACCTTC.

The V gene is TRBV24-1, the J gene TRBJ1-2; D is unresolved. The CDR3 sequence is 14 residues long. V lost 3 bases and J 6 bases, leaving 13 bases between the germline ends. The V gene's germline CDR1 is KGHDR and CDR2 SFDVKD. CDR3: CATSDEQLSNGYTF. The DNA of the CDR3 is TGTGCCACCAGTGATGAACAGCTTTCCAATGGCTACACCTTC.

Many counts were recorded for this clonotype. The J gene is TRBJ2-7, the V gene TRBV28; D may be TRBD1 (5 bases). The germline V gene has CDR1 MDHEN and CDR2 SYDVKM. The CDR3 is made up of 13 amino acids. The V end was cut by 2 bases, the J end by 3 bases, with 8 bases between. CDR3 DNA sequence: TGTGCCAGCAGTTTAGACAGTTACTACGAGCAGTACTTC. This sequence encodes CASSLDSYYEQYF.

The rearrangement uses TRBV2 and TRBJ2-2; 7 bases align to TRBD2. CDR1 is SNHLY and CDR2 is FYNNEI in the germline V gene. The CDR3 is 16 residues long. Losses at the gene ends were 5 bases for V and 4 bases for J; bases not matched to a gene: 10. CDR3 sequence: CASSPRGGGSTGELFF. CDR3 coding DNA: TGTGCCAGCAGTCCAAGGGGCGGGGGTAGCACCGGGGAGCTGTTTTTT.

This clonotype was counted only a few times. CDR3 bases: TGCAGTGCTAGAAAGGCCGAACGAGGCCTTAGGACTGAAGCTTTCTTT. Its translation: CSARKAERGLRTEAFF. This chain uses TRBV20-1 with TRBJ1-1; no clear D gene. V was trimmed by 2 bases and J by 5 bases, leaving 21 bases between them. Germline CDR1 reads DFQATT; CDR2 reads SNEGSKA (reference sequence). The CDR3 length is 16 residues.

This clonotype was counted many times. The rearrangement joins TRBV30 to TRBJ1-4; the D is unclear. With 1 base removed from V and 8 bases from J, the gap between germline ends came to 8 bases. Germline CDR1 reads GTSNPN; CDR2 reads SVGIG (reference sequence). The CDR3 runs to 12 residues. The CDR3 coding sequence is TGTGCCTGGAGTGCGGGTGGGGAAAAACTGTTTTTT. It codes for CAWSAGGEKLFF.